One sample yielded the 21 T cell receptor beta chains listed below, sequenced in a study of tumor-infiltrating lymphocytes in primary liver carcinoma. From approximately 450 ng total RNA, TCR beta cDNA was generated with a primer in the constant region. A slightly modified ARM-PCR protocol with three nested multiplex PCR rounds produced these TCR beta libraries. With TRBV1-TRBV30 forward primers and a C-beta reverse primer, the first two PCR rounds were run for roughly 10 cycles each. TCRdb recomputed calls from the multiplex PCR reads with MiXCR, one row per CDR3 protein. The table lists approximately 73,000 distinct CDR3 sequences, 71% of them singletons, with roughly 15% in the top ten. Scientists recovered RNA and DNA together from approximately 20-30 mg of unsorted bulk tissue. The material sequenced was liver tumor tissue from sampling region 4. Subset meaning: tumor region T4, right-lateral pole. The receptors were gathered from an older woman with primary liver carcinoma and hepatitis B virus infection.

This chain links TRBV4-1 with TRBJ2-3; no clear D. The CDR3 runs to 15 residues. The V gene's germline CDR1 is MGHRA and CDR2 YSYEKL. Trimming took 4 bases from V and 5 from J, leaving 16 bases between them. CDR3 residues: CASSPLPSTLDTQYF. The CDR3 bases are TGCGCCAGCAGCCCCTTACCCTCCACCTTAGATACGCAGTATTTT.

A word on this clonotype: The CDR3 carries no conserved terminal phenylalanine or tryptophan, so it likely arises from a read error. The V call is TRBV4-2, the J call TRBJ2-7, with 13 bases lining up with TRBD2. CDR1 LGHNA and CDR2 YNFKEQ come from the germline V gene. V lost 3 bases and J lost 0; bases outside the gene matches: 2. CDR3 length: 16 amino acids. CDR3 sequence (DNA): TGTGCCAGCAGCCAGGGGACTAGCGGGAACTCCTACGAGCAGTACTTG. It encodes CASSQGTSGNSYEQYL.

The rearrangement joins TRBV11-2 to TRBJ1-1, with D tentatively TRBD1 (5 bases). The CDR3 is made up of 14 amino acids. Germline-derived CDR1 and CDR2 are SGHAT and FQNNGV. Trimming left V 7 bases short and J 11 bases short, with 23 bases between. The CDR3 protein is CASNLIGATVEAFF. For the CDR3, the DNA is TGTGCCAGCAACTTGATAGGGGCCACAGTGGAGGCTTTCTTT.

The rearrangement links TRBV28 to TRBJ1-5, with 7 bases that match TRBD1. The CDR3 extends over 14 amino acids. The germline CDR1 and CDR2 sequences are MDHEN and SYDVKM. V shed 5 bases and J 7 bases; nucleotides not matched to a gene: 8. CDR3 in DNA: TGTGCCAGCAGTCCTCTGGCAGGGGGACAGCCCCAGCATTTT. Translated: CASSPLAGGQPQHF.

This chain joins TRBV29-1 and TRBJ2-1; D is unclear. The CDR3 contains 13 residues. V lost 4 bases and J lost 7, with 14 bases in between. Germline CDR1 is SQVTM and CDR2 is ANQGSEA. CDR3 protein: CSVADPSRNEQFF. The DNA of the CDR3 is TGCAGCGTTGCAGATCCATCACGGAATGAGCAGTTCTTC.

Note on this clonotype: This may come from a read error, since a much larger clone is one base off. The gene calls are TRBV28 and TRBJ2-5; D is uncertain. Per germline, CDR1 MDHEN and CDR2 SYDVKM. V lost 6 bases and J lost 8, with 13 bases in between. CDR3 size: 12 residues. The CDR3 DNA follows: TGTGCCAGCAGCCCGAATAGGGATACCCAGTACTTC. Translating gives CASSPNRDTQYF.

This clonotype was observed at least ten times. This sequence joins TRBV29-1 and TRBJ2-7; 11 bases agree with TRBD2. Looked up from germline, CDR1 is SQVTM and CDR2 is ANQGSEA. The CDR3 is 12 amino acids. V was clipped by 5 bases and J by 6 bases; unmatched bases: 3. The DNA for the CDR3 is TGCAGCGTTAGACTAGCGGGATCCGAGCAGTACTTC. Protein: CSVRLAGSEQYF.

A remark on this clonotype: At one end the junction does not follow the germline gene, possibly because of a read error. The chain joins TRBV5-6 to TRBJ1-1; D ambiguous. CDR3 length: 14 amino acids. Germline V gene sequence: CDR1 SGHDT, CDR2 YYEEEE. The chain's CDR3 is CASSLGQLNAEAFF. In DNA form, the CDR3 reads TGTGCCAGTAGCTTGGGCCAGCTGAACGCTGAAGCTTTCTTT.

Regarding this clonotype: A read error may produce the germline difference seen at one junction end. J is TRBJ2-7 and V is TRBV4-1; TRBD1 matches at 7 bases. From germline, CDR1 is MGHRA and CDR2 YSYEKL. There are 15 residues in the CDR3. CDR3 nucleotides: TGCGCCAGCAGCCAAGATCTTAGGGGGCATTACGAACAGTACTTC. Its protein is CASSQDLRGHYEQYF.

A remark on this clonotype: The conserved phenylalanine or tryptophan is not found at the CDR3 terminus, so this likely reflects a read error. The chain has TRBV28 and TRBJ2-6, with a weak D call TRBD1 (5 bases). The CDR3 sequence is 13 residues long. The germline V gene has CDR1 MDHEN and CDR2 SYDVKM. This CDR3 reads CASHLSGANILTL. The CDR3 region has the DNA TGTGCCAGTCATCTATCTGGGGCCAACATCCTGACTCTC.

Remarks on this clonotype: At one end the junction does not follow the germline gene, possibly because of a read error. The rearrangement joins TRBV11-2 to TRBJ2-3, with no clear D. This CDR3 has 13 residues. The V gene's germline CDR1 is SGHAT and CDR2 FQNNGV. CDR3 DNA: TGTGCCAGCAGTTTAGATCGAGGAGATGCGCGGTATTTT. This codes for CASSLDRGDARYF. The variable domain in full, completed from reference TRBV11-2 and TRBJ2-3, reads EAGVAQSPRYKIIEKRQSVAFWCNPISGHATLYWYQQILGQGPKLLIQFQNNGVVDDSQLPKDRFSAERLKGVDSTLKIQPAKLEDSAVYLCASSLDRGDARYFGPGTRLTVL.

A few counts support this clonotype. The rearrangement joins TRBV9 to TRBJ2-1; TRBD2 agrees at 8 bases. V shed 3 bases and J 0 bases; nucleotides not matched to a gene: 14. Germline V gene data show CDR1 as SGDLS and CDR2 as YYNGEE. There are 19 residues in the CDR3. The CDR3 is CASSAGGAARKSSYNEQFF. In nucleotides, the CDR3 is TGTGCCAGCAGCGCCGGGGGGGCGGCGCGGAAGAGCTCCTACAATGAGCAGTTCTTC.

This chain connects TRBV11-2 to TRBJ1-3, with 9 bases that match TRBD1. CDR1 and CDR2 (germline): SGHAT, FQNNGV. V lost 3 bases and J lost 4; bases outside the gene matches: 4. CDR3 size: 15 residues. The CDR3: CASSLTGGEGNTIYF. The CDR3 DNA is TGTGCCAGCAGCTTGACAGGGGGGGAGGGAAACACCATATATTTT.

The genes are TRBV9 and TRBJ2-3, with TRBD1 matching over 9 bases. CDR1 SGDLS and CDR2 YYNGEE come from the germline V gene. The J segment lost 2 bases and the V segment lost 3 bases, leaving 7 bases of the junction unmatched. The CDR3 is 16 amino acids. This CDR3 reads CASSGDRGRTTDTQYF. The DNA for the CDR3 is TGTGCCAGCAGCGGCGACAGGGGGAGGACCACAGATACGCAGTATTTT.

This clonotype appeared many times. This rearrangement joins TRBV6-1 to TRBJ1-1; D might be TRBD1 (6 bases). Trimming removed 4 bases at V and 1 base at J, with 13 bases between. Germline V gene sequence: CDR1 MNHNS, CDR2 SASEGT. The CDR3 is 15 residues long. CDR3 in DNA: TGTGCCAGCAGTGCCCCAGGGGCTAGGAACACTGAAGCTTTCTTT. This gives the protein CASSAPGARNTEAFF.

On this clonotype: A clone one base away is much larger, so this may be a read error. The chain employs TRBV7-9 and TRBJ1-2; no clear D gene. Germline CDR1 SEHNR, CDR2 FQNEAQ (reference sequence). The CDR3 is 15 amino acids. This CDR3 reads CASSLTGTVIDGYSF. For the CDR3, the DNA is TGTGCCAGCAGCTTAACTGGTACCGTGATCGATGGCTACTCCTTC. The entire variable domain, with the rest obtained from reference TRBV7-9 and TRBJ1-2, is as follows: DTGVSQNPRHKITKRGQNVTFRCDPISEHNRLYWYRQTLGQGPEFLTYFQNEAQLEKSRLLSDRFSAERPKGSFSTLEIQRTEQGDSAMYLCASSLTGTVIDGYSFGSGTRLTVV.

In regard to this clonotype: As the CDR3 is not closed by the conserved phenylalanine or tryptophan, this likely results from a read error. V and J are TRBV11-2 and TRBJ2-3; TRBD2 matches 11 bases. Germline V gene sequence: CDR1 SGHAT, CDR2 FQNNGV. This CDR3 is built from 15 residues. CDR3 in amino acids: CTSSSGLAGPDTQYC. DNA of the CDR3: TGTACCAGCAGCTCTGGACTAGCGGGCCCAGATACGCAGTATTGT.

This clonotype appeared once. The rearrangement uses TRBV27 and TRBJ2-5, with 14 bases aligning to TRBD2. The CDR3 has 15 amino acids. V shed 5 bases and J 5 bases; nucleotides not matched to a gene: 4. Germline V CDR1 and CDR2: MNHEY, SMNVEV (reference sequence). CDR3 region: CASSRRLAGGETQYF. CDR3 sequence (DNA): TGTGCCAGCAGTCGACGACTAGCGGGAGGGGAGACCCAGTACTTC.

The chain recombines TRBV10-3 with TRBJ2-7; TRBD1 agrees at 7 bases. The CDR3 is made up of 14 amino acids. The trim removed 5 bases at V and 1 base at J, leaving 5 bases unmatched. Germline lookup yields CDR1 ENHRY and CDR2 SYGVKD. The CDR3: CAISYTTGSYEQYF. The CDR3 region has the DNA TGTGCCATCAGTTACACGACAGGGTCCTACGAGCAGTACTTC.

The rearrangement uses TRBV18 and TRBJ1-1; D unresolved. The CDR3 is 14 amino acids. The germline V gene has CDR1 KGHSH and CDR2 LQKENI. V gave up 5 bases and J gave up 1 base, with 11 bases separating them. CDR3 DNA sequence: TGTGCCAGCTCATCACGGAAAGGGAACACTGAAGCTTTCTTT. Its translation: CASSSRKGNTEAFF.

In its sample, this clonotype was seen once. This may be a read error, as it is one base from a much larger clone. The CDR3 DNA follows: TGTGCCAGCAGCTTAATTCTCGGGCTAGCGGGAGGTTACAATGAGCAGTTCTTC. Translating it yields CASSLILGLAGGYNEQFF. The V and J genes are TRBV7-9 and TRBJ2-1, with 11 positions matching TRBD2. J was trimmed by 4 bases and V by 2 bases; bases with no gene match: 10. CDR3 size: 18 residues. The germline V gene has CDR1 SEHNR and CDR2 FQNEAQ (reference sequence).